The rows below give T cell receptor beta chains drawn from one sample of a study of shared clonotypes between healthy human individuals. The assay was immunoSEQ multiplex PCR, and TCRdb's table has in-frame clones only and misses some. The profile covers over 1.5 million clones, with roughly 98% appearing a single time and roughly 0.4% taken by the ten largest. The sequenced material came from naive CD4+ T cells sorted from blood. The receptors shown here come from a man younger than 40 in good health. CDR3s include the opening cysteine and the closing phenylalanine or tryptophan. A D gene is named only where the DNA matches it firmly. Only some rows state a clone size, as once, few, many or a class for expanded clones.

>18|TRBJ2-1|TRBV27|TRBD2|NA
TGTGCCAGCAGTTTTTGGATTGGTACTAGCGGGGGCTACAATGAGCAGTTCTTC
CASSFWIGTSGGYNEQFF
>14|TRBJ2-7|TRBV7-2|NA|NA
TGTGCCAGCAGCTTAGTTAGGGGGGTTAACGAGCAGTACTTC
CASSLVRGVNEQYF
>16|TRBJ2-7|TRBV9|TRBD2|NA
TGTGCCAGCAGCGTAGCTGGGACTAGCGGGAGAGGCGAGCAGTACTTC
CASSVAGTSGRGEQYF
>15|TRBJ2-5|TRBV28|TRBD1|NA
TGTGCCAGCAGAACCGGGACAGGGGGCCAAGAGACCCAGTACTTC
CASRTGTGGQETQYF
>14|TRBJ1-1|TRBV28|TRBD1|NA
TGTGCCAGCAGCACCGGGACAGTGAACACTGAAGCTTTCTTT
CASSTGTVNTEAFF
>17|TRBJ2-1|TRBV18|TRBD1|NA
TGTGCCAGCTCACAAAACAGGGGGTCTAGCTCCTACAATGAGCAGTTCTTC
CASSQNRGSSSYNEQFF
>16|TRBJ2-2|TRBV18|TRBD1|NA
TGTGCCAGCTCACCGGCCACAGGGGGACTCACCGGGGAGCTGTTTTTT
CASSPATGGLTGELFF
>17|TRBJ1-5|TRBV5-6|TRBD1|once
TGTGCCAGCAGCTCGAACCGGGACAGGGGCCTCAATCAGCCCCAGCATTTT
CASSSNRDRGLNQPQHF
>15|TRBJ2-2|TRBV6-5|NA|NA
TGTGCCAGCAGTTTCCGGGCCCCAAACACCGGGGAGCTGTTTTTT
CASSFRAPNTGELFF
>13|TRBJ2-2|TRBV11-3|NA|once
TGTGCCAGCAGCAGTAGCCGGGCCGGGGAGCTGTTTTTT
CASSSSRAGELFF
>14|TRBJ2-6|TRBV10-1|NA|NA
TGCGCCAGCAGTGACCCCTATGGGGCCAACGTCCTGACTTTC
CASSDPYGANVLTF
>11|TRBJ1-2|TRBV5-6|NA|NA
TGTGCCAGCAGCCGGGGGTACGGCTACACCTTC
CASSRGYGYTF
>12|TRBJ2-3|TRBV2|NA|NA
TGTGCCAGCAGAACCCCAGCAGATACGCAGTATTTT
CASRTPADTQYF
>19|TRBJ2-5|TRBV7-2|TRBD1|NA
TGTGCCAGCAGCCGGAGATGGGGGACAGGGGGACGAACAGGGGAGACCCAGTACTTC
CASSRRWGTGGRTGETQYF
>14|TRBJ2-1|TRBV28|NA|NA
TGTGCCAGCACCGCGGGAACCAACTACAATGAGCAGTTCTTC
CASTAGTNYNEQFF
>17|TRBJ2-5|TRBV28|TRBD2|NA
TGTGCCAGCAGTTTTCCCGCGACTAGCGGGGGACGGGAGACCCAGTACTTC
CASSFPATSGGRETQYF
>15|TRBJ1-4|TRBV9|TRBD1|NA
TGTGCCAGCAGCCCCCAGGGACAGCTCGGTGAAAAACTGTTTTTT
CASSPQGQLGEKLFF
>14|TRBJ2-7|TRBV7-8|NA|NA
TGTGCCAGCAGCCTCCGGGACTCGGGGGACGAGCAGTACTTC
CASSLRDSGDEQYF
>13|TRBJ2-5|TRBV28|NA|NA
TGTGCCAGCACCAGGGGGAGGGTTAAGACCCAGTACTTC
CASTRGRVKTQYF
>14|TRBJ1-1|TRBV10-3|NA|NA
TGTGCCATCAGTGAAGACACCTGGAACACTGAAGCTTTCTTT
CAISEDTWNTEAFF
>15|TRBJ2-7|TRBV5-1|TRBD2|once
TGCGCCAGCAGCTTGAATCTAGCGGGAGCGGTCGAGCAGTACTTC
CASSLNLAGAVEQYF
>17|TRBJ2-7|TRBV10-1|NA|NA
TGCGCCAGCAGTGAGGGGTCTTGGGGCCGAAGCTCCTACGAGCAGTACTTC
CASSEGSWGRSSYEQYF
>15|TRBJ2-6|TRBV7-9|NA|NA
TGTGCCAGCAGCCAAGCAGGGTCTGGGGCCAACGTCCTGACTTTC
CASSQAGSGANVLTF
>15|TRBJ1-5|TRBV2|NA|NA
TGTGCCAGCAGTGAGAAAAGACAGTTTTATCAGCCCCAGCATTTT
CASSEKRQFYQPQHF
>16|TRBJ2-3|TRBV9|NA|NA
TGTGCCAGCAGCGTAGGTGCTTGGGTCGGCGCAGATACGCAGTATTTT
CASSVGAWVGADTQYF
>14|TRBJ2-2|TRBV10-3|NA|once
TGTGCCATCACTGGGGACCCTTTGCCCGGGGAGCTGTTTTTT
CAITGDPLPGELFF
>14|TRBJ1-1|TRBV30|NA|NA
TGTGCCTGGACCTTATCCCGGGTGGGCACTGAAGCTTTCTTT
CAWTLSRVGTEAFF
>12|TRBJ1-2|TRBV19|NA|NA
TGTGCCAGTAGTAGGACAGCCTATGGCTACACCTTC
CASSRTAYGYTF
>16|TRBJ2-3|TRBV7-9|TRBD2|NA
TGTGCCAGCAGCTTAGCTCTAGCGGGAGAGGCAGATACGCAGTATTTT
CASSLALAGEADTQYF
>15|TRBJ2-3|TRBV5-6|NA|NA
TGTGCCAGCAGCTTGAGGTCCAGGCCCCCCTATACGCAGTATTTT
CASSLRSRPPYTQYF
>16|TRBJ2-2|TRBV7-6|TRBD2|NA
TGTGCCAGCAGCTTATTAGCGGGAGGATATGACGGGGAGCTGTTTTTT
CASSLLAGGYDGELFF
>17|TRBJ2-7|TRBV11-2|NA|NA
TGTGCCAGCAGCGCCTATCAGAACCGGAGAGCCTACTACGAGCAGTACTTC
CASSAYQNRRAYYEQYF
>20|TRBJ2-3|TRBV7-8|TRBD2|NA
TGTGCCAGCAGCCTAGAGTCCGCGTGGATAGCGGGAGGGCCAAAAGATACGCAGTATTTT
CASSLESAWIAGGPKDTQYF
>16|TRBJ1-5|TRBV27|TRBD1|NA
TGTGCCAGCAGCCTGACAGGGGGGTATAGCAATCAGCCCCAGCATTTT
CASSLTGGYSNQPQHF
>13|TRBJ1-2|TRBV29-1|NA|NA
TGCAGCGTTGGCCACAGCGGAAGGGATGGCTACACCTTC
CSVGHSGRDGYTF
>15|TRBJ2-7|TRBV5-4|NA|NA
TGTGCCAGCAGAACTGGACTAGAGGGGGTGTGGGAGCAGTACTTC
CASRTGLEGVWEQYF
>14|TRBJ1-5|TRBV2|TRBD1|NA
TGTGCCAGCACCCTGGGCAGGGGGGCCCAGCCCCAGCATTTT
CASTLGRGAQPQHF
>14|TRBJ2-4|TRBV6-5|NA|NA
TGTGCCAGCAGTTACGGGGCGCCCAAAAACATTCAGTACTTC
CASSYGAPKNIQYF
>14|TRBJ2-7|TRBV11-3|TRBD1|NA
TGTGCCAGCAGCTTAGAAGGACAGGGGTACGAGCAGTACTTC
CASSLEGQGYEQYF
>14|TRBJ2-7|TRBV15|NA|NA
TGTGCCACCAGCAGATCTCGGGACTCCTACGAGCAGTACTTC
CATSRSRDSYEQYF
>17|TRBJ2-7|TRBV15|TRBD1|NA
TGTGCCACCAGCAGAGGGCCTGAGTTGGACAGGGGGCACGAGCAGTACTTC
CATSRGPELDRGHEQYF
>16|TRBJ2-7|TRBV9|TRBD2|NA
TGTGCCAGCAGCGCTTATTCCGGGACTAGCGGGAGTGAGCAGTACTTC
CASSAYSGTSGSEQYF
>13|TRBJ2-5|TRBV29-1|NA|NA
TGCAGCGTTGCAGGGGCCCTCCAAGAGACCCAGTACTTC
CSVAGALQETQYF
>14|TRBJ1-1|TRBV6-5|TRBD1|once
TGTGCCAGTAGAAAGGGACAGATGAACACTGAAGCTTTCTTT
CASRKGQMNTEAFF
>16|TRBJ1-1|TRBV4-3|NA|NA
TGCGCCAGCAGCCAAGCGGGGCCCGCAGAGAACACTGAAGCTTTCTTT
CASSQAGPAENTEAFF
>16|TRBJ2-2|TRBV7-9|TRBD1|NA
TGTGCCAGCAGCCACAGGGGTAGGGTTCGGGCCGGGGAGCTGTTTTTT
CASSHRGRVRAGELFF
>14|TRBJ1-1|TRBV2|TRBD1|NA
TGTGCCAGCAGGAGTAGGACAGGGGACACTGAAGCTTTCTTT
CASRSRTGDTEAFF
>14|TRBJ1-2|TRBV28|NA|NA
TGTGCCAGCAGCTCCGTGTCCTCCTCCTATGGCTACACCTTC
CASSSVSSSYGYTF
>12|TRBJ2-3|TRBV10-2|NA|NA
TGCGCCAGCCTGCAGGGAGCAGATACGCAGTATTTT
CASLQGADTQYF
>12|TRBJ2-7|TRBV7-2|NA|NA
TGTGCCAGCAGCGGGCCGAATTACGAGCAGTACTTC
CASSGPNYEQYF